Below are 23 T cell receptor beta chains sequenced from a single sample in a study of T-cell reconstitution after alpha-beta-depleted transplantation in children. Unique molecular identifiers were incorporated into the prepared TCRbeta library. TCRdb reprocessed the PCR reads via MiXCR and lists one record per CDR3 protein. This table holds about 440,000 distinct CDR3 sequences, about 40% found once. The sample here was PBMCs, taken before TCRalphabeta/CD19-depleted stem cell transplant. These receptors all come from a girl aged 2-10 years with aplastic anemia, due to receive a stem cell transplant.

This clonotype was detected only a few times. The CDR3 nucleotides read TGCGCCAGCAGCTCCAGCCCCGGGAGCTACGAGCAGTACTTC. This codes for CASSSSPGSYEQYF. The V and J genes are TRBV5-1 and TRBJ2-7; possibly TRBD2 for D (6 bases). The V gene lost 3 bases and the J gene lost 3 bases, with 13 bases spanning the gap. This CDR3 contains 14 residues. The V gene's germline CDR1 is SGHRS and CDR2 YFSETQ.

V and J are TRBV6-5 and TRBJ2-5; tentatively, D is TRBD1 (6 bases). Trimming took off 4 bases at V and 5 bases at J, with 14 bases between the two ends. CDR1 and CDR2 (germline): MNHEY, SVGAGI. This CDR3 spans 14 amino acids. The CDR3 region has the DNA TGTGCCAGCAGTTTTGCGAGAAGGGGGGAGACCCAGTACTTC. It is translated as CASSFARRGETQYF.

The CDR3 DNA sequence: TGTGCCAGCAGCCCCACCAGGGGAGAAGCTTTCTTT. Amino acid sequence: CASSPTRGEAFF. The V call is TRBV3-1, the J call TRBJ1-1, with TRBD1 as a possible D gene (6 bases). V was clipped by 4 bases and J by 8 bases, with 11 bases between them. The germline V gene has CDR1 LGHDT and CDR2 YNNKEL (reference sequence). This CDR3 has 12 amino acids.

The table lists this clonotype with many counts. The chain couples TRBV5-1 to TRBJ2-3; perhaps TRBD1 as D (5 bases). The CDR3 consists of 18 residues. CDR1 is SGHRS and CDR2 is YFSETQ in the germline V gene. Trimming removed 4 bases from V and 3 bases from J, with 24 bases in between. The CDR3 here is CASSPVGQLDMGTDTQYF. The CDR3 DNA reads TGCGCCAGCAGCCCCGTCGGACAACTCGACATGGGGACAGATACGCAGTATTTT.

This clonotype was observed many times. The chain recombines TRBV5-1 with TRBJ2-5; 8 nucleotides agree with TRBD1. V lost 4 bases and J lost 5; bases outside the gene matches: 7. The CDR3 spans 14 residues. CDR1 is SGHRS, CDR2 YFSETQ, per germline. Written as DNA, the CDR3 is TGCGCCAGCAGCCAACCGGGACAGGAGGAGACCCAGTACTTC. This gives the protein CASSQPGQEETQYF. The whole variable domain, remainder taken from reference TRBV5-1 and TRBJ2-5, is KAGVTQTPRYLIKTRGQQVTLSCSPISGHRSVSWYQQTPGQGLQFLFEYFSETQRNKGNFPGRFSGRQFSNSRSEMNVSTLELGDSALYLCASSQPGQEETQYFGPGTRLLVL.

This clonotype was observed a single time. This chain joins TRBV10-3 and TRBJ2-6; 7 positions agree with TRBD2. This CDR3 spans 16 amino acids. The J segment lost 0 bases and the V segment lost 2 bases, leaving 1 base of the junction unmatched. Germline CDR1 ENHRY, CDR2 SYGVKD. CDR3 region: CAISEAGDSGANVLTF. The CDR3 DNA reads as TGTGCCATCAGTGAGGCGGGGGACTCTGGGGCCAACGTCCTGACTTTC.

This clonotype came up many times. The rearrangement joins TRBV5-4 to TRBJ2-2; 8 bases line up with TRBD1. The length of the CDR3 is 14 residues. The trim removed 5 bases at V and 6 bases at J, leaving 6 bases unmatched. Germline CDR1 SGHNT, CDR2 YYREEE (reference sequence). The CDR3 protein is CASSKDREAGELFF. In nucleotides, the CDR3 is TGTGCCAGCAGTAAGGACAGGGAGGCCGGGGAGCTGTTTTTT.

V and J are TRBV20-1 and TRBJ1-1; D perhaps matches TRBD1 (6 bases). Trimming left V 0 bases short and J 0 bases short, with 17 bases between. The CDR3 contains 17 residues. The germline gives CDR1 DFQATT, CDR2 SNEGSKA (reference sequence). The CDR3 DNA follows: TGCAGTGCTAGAGATCGCGCGGGAAGGGGGATGAACACTGAAGCTTTCTTT. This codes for CSARDRAGRGMNTEAFF.

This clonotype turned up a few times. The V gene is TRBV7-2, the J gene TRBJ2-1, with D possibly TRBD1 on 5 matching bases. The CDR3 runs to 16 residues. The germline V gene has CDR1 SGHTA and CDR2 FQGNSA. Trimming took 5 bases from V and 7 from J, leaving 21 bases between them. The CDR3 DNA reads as TGTGCCAGCAGCCCGTACGTTAGGGGTGGTGCAAATGAGCAGTTCTTC. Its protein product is CASSPYVRGGANEQFF. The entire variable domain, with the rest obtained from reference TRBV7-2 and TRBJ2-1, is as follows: GAGVSQSPSNKVTEKGKDVELRCDPISGHTALYWYRQSLGQGLEFLIYFQGNSAPDKSGLPSDRFSAERTGGSVSTLTIQRTQQEDSAVYLCASSPYVRGGANEQFFGPGTRLTVL.

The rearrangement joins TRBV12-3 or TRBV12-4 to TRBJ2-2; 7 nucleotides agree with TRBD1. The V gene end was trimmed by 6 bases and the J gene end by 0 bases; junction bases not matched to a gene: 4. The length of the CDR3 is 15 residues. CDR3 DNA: TGTGCCAGCAGCCGACAGGGACCGAACACCGGGGAGCTGTTTTTT. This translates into CASSRQGPNTGELFF.

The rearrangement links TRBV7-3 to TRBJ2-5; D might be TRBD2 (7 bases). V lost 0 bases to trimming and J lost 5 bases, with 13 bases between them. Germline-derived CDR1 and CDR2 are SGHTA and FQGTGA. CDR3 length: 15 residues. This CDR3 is CASSLTGGALETQYF. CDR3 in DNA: TGTGCCAGCAGCTTAACTGGGGGGGCTTTGGAGACCCAGTACTTC.

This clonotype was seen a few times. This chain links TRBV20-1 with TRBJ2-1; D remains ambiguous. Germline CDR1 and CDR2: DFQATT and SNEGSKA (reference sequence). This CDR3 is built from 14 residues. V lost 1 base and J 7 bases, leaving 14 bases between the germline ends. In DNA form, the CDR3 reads TGCAGTGCTAGAGCTGGCCAGGCCCTTAATGAGCAGTTCTTC. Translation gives CSARAGQALNEQFF.

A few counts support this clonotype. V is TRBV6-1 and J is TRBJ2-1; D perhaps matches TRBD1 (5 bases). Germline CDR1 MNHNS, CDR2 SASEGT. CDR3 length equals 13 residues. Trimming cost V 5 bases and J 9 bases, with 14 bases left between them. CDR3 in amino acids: CASSRTSGIEQFF. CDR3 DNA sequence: TGTGCCAGCAGTAGAACTTCAGGGATTGAGCAGTTCTTC.

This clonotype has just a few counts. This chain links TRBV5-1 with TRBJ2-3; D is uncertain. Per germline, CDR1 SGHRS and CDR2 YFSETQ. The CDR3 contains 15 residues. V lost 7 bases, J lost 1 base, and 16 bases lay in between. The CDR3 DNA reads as TGCGCCAGCGGACCATCTCCTGCTGGCACAGATACGCAGTATTTT. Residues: CASGPSPAGTDTQYF.

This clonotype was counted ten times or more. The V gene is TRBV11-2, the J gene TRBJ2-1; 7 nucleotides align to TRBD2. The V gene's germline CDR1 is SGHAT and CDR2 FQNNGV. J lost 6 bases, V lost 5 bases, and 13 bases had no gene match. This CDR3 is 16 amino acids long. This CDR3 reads CASSPRLAGRGNEQFF. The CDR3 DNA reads TGTGCCAGCAGCCCACGACTAGCCGGGAGAGGCAATGAGCAGTTCTTC.

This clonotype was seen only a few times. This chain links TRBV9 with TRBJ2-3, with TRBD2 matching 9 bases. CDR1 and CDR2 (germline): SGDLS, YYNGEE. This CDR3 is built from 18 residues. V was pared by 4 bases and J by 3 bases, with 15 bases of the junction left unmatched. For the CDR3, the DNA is TGTGCCAGCAGCCCACGAGGCGGTAGCGGGAGTTGGACAGATACGCAGTATTTT. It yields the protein CASSPRGGSGSWTDTQYF.

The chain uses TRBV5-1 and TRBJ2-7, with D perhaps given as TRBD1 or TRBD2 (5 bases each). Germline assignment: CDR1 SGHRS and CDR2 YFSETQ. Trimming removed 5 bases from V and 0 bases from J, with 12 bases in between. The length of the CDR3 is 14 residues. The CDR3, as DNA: TGCGCCAGCAGAACCGGGACGCCCTCCTACGAGCAGTACTTC. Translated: CASRTGTPSYEQYF.

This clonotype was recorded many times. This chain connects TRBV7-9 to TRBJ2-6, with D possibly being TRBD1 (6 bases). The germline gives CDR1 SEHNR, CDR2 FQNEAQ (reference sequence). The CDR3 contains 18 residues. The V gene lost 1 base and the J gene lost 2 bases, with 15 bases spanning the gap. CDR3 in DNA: TGTGCCAGCAGCTTAGATGCCCCGACAGGAACTGGGGCCAACGTCCTGACTTTC. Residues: CASSLDAPTGTGANVLTF.

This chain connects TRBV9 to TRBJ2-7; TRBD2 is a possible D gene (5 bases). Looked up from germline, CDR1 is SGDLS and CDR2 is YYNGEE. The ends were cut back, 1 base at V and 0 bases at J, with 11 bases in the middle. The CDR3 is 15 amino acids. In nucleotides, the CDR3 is TGTGCCAGCAGCGTACTTGGCGGGCCCTCCTACGAGCAGTACTTC. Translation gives CASSVLGGPSYEQYF.

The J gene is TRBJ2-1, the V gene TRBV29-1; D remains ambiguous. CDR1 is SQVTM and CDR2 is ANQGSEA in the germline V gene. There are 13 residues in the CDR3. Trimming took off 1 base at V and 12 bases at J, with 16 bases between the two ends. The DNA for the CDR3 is TGCAGCGTTGAAGGCCTAAGAGCCGGCGGGCAGTTCTTC. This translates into CSVEGLRAGGQFF.

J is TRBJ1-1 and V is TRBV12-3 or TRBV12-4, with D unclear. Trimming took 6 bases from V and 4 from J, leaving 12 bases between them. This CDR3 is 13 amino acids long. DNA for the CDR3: TGTGCCAGCAGCCTTGCAGAGGGCACTGAAGCTTTCTTT. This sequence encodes CASSLAEGTEAFF.

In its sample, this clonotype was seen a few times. The CDR3 nucleotides are TGTGCCAGCAGCCAATCGTCGTGGGGGAATCAGCCCCAGCATTTT. It yields the protein CASSQSSWGNQPQHF. This chain uses TRBV3-1 with TRBJ1-5; maybe TRBD1 (5 bases). The CDR3 extends over 15 amino acids. V lost 2 bases to trimming and J lost 4 bases, with 12 bases between them. Germline V gene sequence: CDR1 LGHDT, CDR2 YNNKEL (reference sequence).

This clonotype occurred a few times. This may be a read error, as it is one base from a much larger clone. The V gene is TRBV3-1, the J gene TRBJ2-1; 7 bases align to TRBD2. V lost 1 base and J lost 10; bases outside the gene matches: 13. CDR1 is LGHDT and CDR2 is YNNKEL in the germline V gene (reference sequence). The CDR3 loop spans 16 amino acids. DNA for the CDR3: TGTGCCAGCAGCCAAGTTGGCGGGAGCGCTCAAGTCGAGCAGTTCTTC. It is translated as CASSQVGGSAQVEQFF.